This T cell receptor (beta chain) was sequenced during a study of blood T cell repertoires in COVID-19. Produced via immunoSEQ multiplex PCR; TCRdb's table is partial and in-frame only. Of some 33,000 clones in the sample, 70% to 90% were seen once. The CDR3 is 15 residues long. V gave up 0 bases and J gave up 4 bases, with 10 bases separating them. CDR1 SGDLS and CDR2 YYNGEE come from the germline V gene. V gene TRBV9 combines with J gene TRBJ1-4; TRBD1 is a possible D gene (6 bases). The receptor comes from a human donor in a cohort sampled during active COVID-19. Material: peripheral blood. The CDR3 protein is CASSVVGGLNEKLFF. The DNA of the CDR3 is TGTGCCAGCAGCGTAGTTGGGGGCCTTAATGAAAAACTGTTTTTT.